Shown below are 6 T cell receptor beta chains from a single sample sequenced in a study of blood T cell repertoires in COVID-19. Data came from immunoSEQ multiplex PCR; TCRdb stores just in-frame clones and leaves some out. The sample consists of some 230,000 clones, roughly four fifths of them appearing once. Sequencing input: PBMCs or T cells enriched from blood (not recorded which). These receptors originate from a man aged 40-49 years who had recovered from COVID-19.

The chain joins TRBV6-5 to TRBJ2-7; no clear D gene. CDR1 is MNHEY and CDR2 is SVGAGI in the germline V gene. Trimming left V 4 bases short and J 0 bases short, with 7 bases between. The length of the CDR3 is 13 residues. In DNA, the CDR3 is TGTGCCAGCAGTTTGGTCTACTCCTACGAGCAGTACTTC. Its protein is CASSLVYSYEQYF.

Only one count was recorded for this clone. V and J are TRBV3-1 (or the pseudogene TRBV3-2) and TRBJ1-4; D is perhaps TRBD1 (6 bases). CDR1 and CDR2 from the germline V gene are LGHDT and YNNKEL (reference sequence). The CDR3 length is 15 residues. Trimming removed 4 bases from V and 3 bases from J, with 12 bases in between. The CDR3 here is CASSLLGQSNEKLFF. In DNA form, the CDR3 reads TGTGCCAGCAGCCTTTTAGGACAGTCTAATGAAAAACTGTTTTTT.

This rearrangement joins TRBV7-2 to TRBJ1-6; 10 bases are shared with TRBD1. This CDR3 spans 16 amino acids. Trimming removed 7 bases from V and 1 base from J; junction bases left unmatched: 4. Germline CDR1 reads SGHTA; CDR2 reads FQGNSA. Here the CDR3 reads CASNPGQGSYNSPLHF. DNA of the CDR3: TGTGCCAGCAACCCGGGACAGGGGTCCTATAATTCACCCCTCCACTTT.

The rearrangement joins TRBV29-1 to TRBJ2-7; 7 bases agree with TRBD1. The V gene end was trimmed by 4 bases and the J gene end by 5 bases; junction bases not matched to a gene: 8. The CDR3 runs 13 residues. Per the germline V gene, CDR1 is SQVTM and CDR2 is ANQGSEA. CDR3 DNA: TGCAGCGTTGCAGAGGGGGCAACGCACGAGCAGTACTTC. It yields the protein CSVAEGATHEQYF.

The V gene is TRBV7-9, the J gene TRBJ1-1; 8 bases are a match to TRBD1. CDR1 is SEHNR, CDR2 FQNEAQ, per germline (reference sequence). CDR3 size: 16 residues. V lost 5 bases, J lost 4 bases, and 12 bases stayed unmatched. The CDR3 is CASSPNPGGRGTEAFF. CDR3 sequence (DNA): TGTGCCAGCAGCCCAAACCCAGGGGGCAGGGGCACTGAAGCTTTCTTT. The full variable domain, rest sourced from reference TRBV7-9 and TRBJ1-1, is DTGVSQNPRHKITKRGQNVTFRCDPISEHNRLYWYRQTLGQGPEFLTYFQNEAQLEKSRLLSDRFSAERPKGSFSTLEIQRTEQGDSAMYLCASSPNPGGRGTEAFFGQGTRLTVV.

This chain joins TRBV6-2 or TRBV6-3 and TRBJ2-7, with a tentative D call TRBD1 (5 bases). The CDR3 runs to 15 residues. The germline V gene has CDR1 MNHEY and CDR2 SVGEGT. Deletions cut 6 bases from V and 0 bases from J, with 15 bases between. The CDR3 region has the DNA TGTGCCAGCAGCCTGTCCCAGGGTCCCTCCTACGAGCAGTACTTC. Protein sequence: CASSLSQGPSYEQYF.